This T cell receptor (beta chain) was recorded in a study of T cell changes during pregnancy in multiple sclerosis. Trimming removed 3 bases from V and 0 bases from J; junction bases left unmatched: 4. Germline CDR1 reads MGHRA; CDR2 reads YSYEKL. The length of the CDR3 is 15 residues. The table came from immunoSEQ multiplex PCR; TCRdb's copy has only in-frame clones and leaves some out. The repertoire consists of about 47,000 clones, with roughly 92% occurring once and the leading ten covering around 0.9%. This specimen was peripheral blood, taken after pregnancy. The TCR sequence derives from a female donor with multiple sclerosis, enrolled in a pregnancy study. The chain joins TRBV4-1 to TRBJ1-1; 7 nucleotides align to TRBD1. DNA of the CDR3: TGCGCCAGCAGCCACGCGGGACAGATGAACACTGAAGCTTTCTTT. Protein: CASSHAGQMNTEAFF.